Each of the 30 T cell receptor beta chains below was sequenced from the same sample in a study of blood T cell repertoires in COVID-19. The protocol was immunoSEQ multiplex PCR, while the TCRdb copy is restricted to in-frame clones and leaves out a portion. The sample has about 150,000 clones; 70% to 80% are singletons. The sequencing input was peripheral blood. Receptor source: a woman between 65 and 79 years old with COVID-19, enrolled during active disease.

In its sample, this clone was seen once. The gene calls are TRBV28 and TRBJ1-4; D may be TRBD1 (5 bases). Trimming pared 7 bases from V and 4 bases from J, leaving 19 bases between. Per the germline V gene, CDR1 is MDHEN and CDR2 is SYDVKM. The CDR3 loop spans 16 amino acids. CDR3 DNA sequence: TGTGCCAGCACCACCCGGGGGAGGAAGCGTAATGAAAAACTGTTTTTT. It yields the protein CASTTRGRKRNEKLFF.

This chain connects TRBV10-3 to TRBJ1-3; TRBD1 agrees at 8 bases. The CDR3 loop spans 15 amino acids. Losses at the gene ends were 6 bases for V and 0 bases for J; bases not matched to a gene: 4. Germline lookup yields CDR1 ENHRY and CDR2 SYGVKD. The CDR3 nucleotides are TGTGCCATCAGCGGGACAGGTCCCTCTGGAAACACCATATATTTT. Encoded protein: CAISGTGPSGNTIYF.

The chain carries TRBV5-6 and TRBJ2-2, with D hard to call. Germline V gene data show CDR1 as SGHDT and CDR2 as YYEEEE. V was shortened by 2 bases and J by 6 bases, with 11 bases between the two germline ends. This CDR3 region has 14 residues. In DNA form, the CDR3 reads TGTGCCAGCAGCTTCCCTGCCCGCGCCGGGGAGCTGTTTTTT. It is translated as CASSFPARAGELFF.

This clone was detected only a few times. V usage is TRBV6-2 or TRBV6-3 and J usage is TRBJ2-4; 9 bases match TRBD1. V lost 6 bases to trimming and J lost 6 bases; unmatched junction nucleotides: 15. Looked up from germline, CDR1 is MNHEY and CDR2 is SVGEGT. CDR3 size: 17 residues. The CDR3 coding sequence is TGTGCCAGCAGCGCCAACAGGGGGCGCGGGTATGGAAACATTCAGTACTTC. Translation gives CASSANRGRGYGNIQYF.

The rearrangement joins TRBV19 to TRBJ1-5; 7 positions match TRBD1. Germline V CDR1 and CDR2: LNHDA, SQIVND (reference sequence). CDR3 length: 19 residues. The ends lost 4 bases at V and 9 bases at J; junction bases unmatched: 24. The CDR3, as DNA: TGTGCCAGTAGTACCCAAACCCCCGACAGGGCATGGACAAGAGGGCCCCAGCATTTT. The encoded protein is CASSTQTPDRAWTRGPQHF.

The rearrangement links TRBV9 to TRBJ2-1; weak D call: TRBD2 (6 bases). V shed 3 bases and J shed 8 bases, with 18 bases lying between them. CDR1 is SGDLS, CDR2 YYNGEE, per germline. This CDR3 has 15 residues. CDR3 nucleotides: TGTGCCAGCAGCGCTGGGACTCGTACTGGGGATGAGCAGTTCTTC. The encoded protein is CASSAGTRTGDEQFF.

This clone was seen more than once but under ten times. The chain uses TRBV4-1 and TRBJ1-2, with D possibly matching TRBD1 (5 bases). This CDR3 comprises 16 residues. V was shortened by 0 bases and J by 3 bases, with 14 bases between the two germline ends. CDR1 and CDR2 (germline): MGHRA, YSYEKL. Written as DNA, the CDR3 is TGCGCCAGCAGCCAAGATCAAATGGCAGGGCACTATGGCTACACCTTC. Protein product: CASSQDQMAGHYGYTF.

J is TRBJ2-5 and V is TRBV4-2, with 15 bases lining up with TRBD2. CDR1 LGHNA and CDR2 YNFKEQ come from the germline V gene. The trim removed 3 bases at V and 3 bases at J, leaving 5 bases unmatched. This CDR3 comprises 17 residues. The CDR3 protein is CASSQVGTSGGKETQYF. The DNA for the CDR3 is TGTGCCAGCAGCCAGGTCGGGACTAGCGGGGGGAAAGAGACCCAGTACTTC.

A single count supports this clone. The chain recombines TRBV7-2 with TRBJ2-1; TRBD1 is a possible D gene (5 bases). V gave up 0 bases and J gave up 4 bases, with 10 bases separating them. Germline assignment: CDR1 SGHTA and CDR2 FQGNSA. CDR3 length: 15 residues. The CDR3 bases are TGTGCCAGCAGCTTAGCCTCTGACAGATACAATGAGCAGTTCTTC. This codes for CASSLASDRYNEQFF.

The rearrangement uses TRBV10-1 and TRBJ1-4; tentatively, D is TRBD1 (6 bases). This CDR3 has 14 residues. V was cut by 3 bases and J by 2 bases, with 7 bases left in between. Germline CDR1 WNHNN, CDR2 SYGVQD (reference sequence). CDR3 loop: CASSDQGTNEKLFF. CDR3 DNA: TGCGCCAGCAGTGACCAGGGGACTAATGAAAAACTGTTTTTT.

CDR3 sequence (DNA): TGTGCCAGCAGCCAAGGGACAGTCGGGTTTGATGGCTACACCTTC. Its protein product is CASSQGTVGFDGYTF. The chain joins TRBV4-2 to TRBJ1-2, with TRBD1 as a possible D gene (6 bases). CDR3 length equals 15 residues. With 1 base removed from V and 6 bases from J, the gap between germline ends came to 15 bases. The germline V gene has CDR1 LGHNA and CDR2 YNFKEQ.

The sample holds a few counts of this clone. The CDR3 nucleotides read TGTGCCATCATGGGGGCGGATGGTGGCTACACCTTC. Amino acid sequence: CAIMGADGGYTF. The V and J genes are TRBV10-3 and TRBJ1-2, with TRBD1 as a possible D gene (6 bases). V was cut by 7 bases and J by 7 bases, with 13 bases left in between. CDR3 length equals 12 residues. Per the germline V gene, CDR1 is ENHRY and CDR2 is SYGVKD.

The chain links TRBV25-1 to TRBJ1-6; tentatively, D is TRBD1 (6 bases). The V gene lost 2 bases and the J gene lost 0 bases, with 8 bases spanning the gap. Germline CDR1 and CDR2: MGHDK and SYGVNS. This CDR3 comprises 16 residues. The DNA of the CDR3 is TGTGCCAGCAGTGAACAGGGGAGCTCCTATAATTCACCCCTCCACTTT. Its protein is CASSEQGSSYNSPLHF.

The rearrangement links TRBV6-5 to TRBJ1-6; TRBD1 aligns across 9 bases. CDR1 and CDR2 from the germline V gene are MNHEY and SVGAGI. With 10 bases clipped from V and 10 bases from J, the junction kept 8 bases outside the gene matches. CDR3 size: 13 residues. CDR3 sequence reads: CATRRTGESPLHF. The CDR3, as DNA: TGTGCCACCCGAAGGACAGGGGAATCACCCCTCCACTTT.

V is TRBV27 and J is TRBJ1-1, with D unresolved. Looked up from germline, CDR1 is MNHEY and CDR2 is SMNVEV (reference sequence). Trimming took 0 bases from V and 4 from J, leaving 21 bases between them. The CDR3 runs 18 residues. The DNA for the CDR3 is TGTGCCAGCAGTTTATCCCCCTCCCGGGAGGGATGGATCACTGAAGCTTTCTTT. Translating it yields CASSLSPSREGWITEAFF.

The chain recombines TRBV19 with TRBJ2-3; possibly TRBD1 for D (5 bases). This CDR3 comprises 16 residues. V was cut by 4 bases and J by 1 base, with 15 bases left in between. Germline V CDR1 and CDR2: LNHDA, SQIVND (reference sequence). CDR3 sequence: CASSRGSSPRTDTQYF. The CDR3 DNA follows: TGTGCCAGTAGTAGGGGCTCATCACCCCGCACAGATACGCAGTATTTT.

For this clone: This CDR3 is also generated by other DNA sequences in the sample. The chain joins TRBV5-1 to TRBJ1-5; unclear D gene. This CDR3 contains 14 residues. Germline CDR1 is SGHRS and CDR2 is YFSETQ. Between the trimmed V and J ends, which lost 0 bases and 1 base, there was a span of 5 bases. The CDR3 protein is CASSLGQSNQPQHF. Written as DNA, the CDR3 is TGCGCCAGCAGCTTGGGGCAGAGCAATCAGCCCCAGCATTTT.

This clone has just a few counts. The genes are TRBV4-3 and TRBJ1-3; tentatively, D is TRBD1 (6 bases). Germline V lookup: CDR1 LGHNA, CDR2 YSLEER. This CDR3 comprises 16 residues. The V gene lost 0 bases and the J gene lost 2 bases, with 11 bases spanning the gap. The CDR3 loop reads CASSQDLEGAGNTIYF. DNA for the CDR3: TGCGCCAGCAGCCAAGATCTTGAGGGGGCTGGAAACACCATATATTTT.

V and J are TRBV3-1 (or the pseudogene TRBV3-2) and TRBJ2-3, with TRBD2 matching 9 bases. Germline V CDR1 and CDR2: LGHDT, YNNKEL (reference sequence). V dropped 3 bases and J dropped 3; count of bases not matched to a gene: 7. This CDR3 region has 16 residues. CDR3 amino acids: CASSHRGGARTDTQYF. CDR3 coding DNA: TGTGCCAGCAGCCACCGCGGGGGGGCAAGAACAGATACGCAGTATTTT.

The CDR3 protein is CASSYSTPQGGETQYF. The CDR3 DNA sequence: TGTGCCAGCAGTTACTCGACCCCTCAGGGAGGAGAGACCCAGTACTTC. The chain joins TRBV6-6 to TRBJ2-5; D is possibly TRBD2 (6 bases). This CDR3 is 16 amino acids long. CDR1 is MNHNY and CDR2 is SVGAGI in the germline V gene (reference sequence). V was pared by 0 bases and J by 4 bases, with 15 bases between.

The table lists this clone with a count of one. The chain employs TRBV5-1 and TRBJ2-2, with 8 bases that match TRBD1. Germline V CDR1 and CDR2: SGHRS, YFSETQ. The CDR3 has 15 amino acids. V lost 4 bases, J lost 2 bases, and 4 bases stayed unmatched. The CDR3 loop reads CASSQGTGNTGELFF. CDR3 sequence (DNA): TGCGCCAGCAGCCAAGGGACAGGAAACACCGGGGAGCTGTTTTTT.

The CDR3 bases are TGCAGCGTTGTGGCGGGACAGAATACGCAGTATTTT. Its protein is CSVVAGQNTQYF. The chain employs TRBV29-1 and TRBJ2-3; the D gene is possibly TRBD1 (7 bases). The CDR3 totals 12 residues. The ends were cut back, 4 bases at V and 7 bases at J, with 12 bases in the middle. CDR1 is SQVTM and CDR2 is ANQGSEA in the germline V gene.

The gene calls are TRBV6-5 and TRBJ1-5; 7 positions agree with TRBD1. Germline CDR1 is MNHEY and CDR2 is SVGAGI. This CDR3 spans 15 amino acids. Trimming at V came to 6 bases and at J to 4 bases, leaving 9 bases not matched to a gene. CDR3 protein: CASSSQGGYNQPQHF. The CDR3 DNA sequence: TGTGCCAGCAGCTCCCAGGGGGGCTATAATCAGCCCCAGCATTTT.

The chain carries TRBV11-2 and TRBJ1-2, with no clear D. Germline V lookup: CDR1 SGHAT, CDR2 FQNNGV. The V end was cut by 5 bases, the J end by 8 bases, with 21 bases between. The CDR3 is 15 residues long. As DNA, the CDR3 is TGTGCCAGCAGCCCCAACGGAGTGTCCCTCGACGGCTACACCTTC. Its translation: CASSPNGVSLDGYTF.

This rearrangement joins TRBV7-6 to TRBJ1-4; TRBD1 aligns across 12 bases. V was clipped by 6 bases and J by 6 bases; unmatched bases: 11. Germline V lookup: CDR1 SGHVS, CDR2 FNYEAQ. This CDR3 comprises 17 residues. DNA of the CDR3: TGTGCCAGCAGTCCCCCCGGGACAGGGGGCCAGGATGAAAAACTGTTTTTT. As protein: CASSPPGTGGQDEKLFF.

J is TRBJ1-1 and V is TRBV3-1 (or the pseudogene TRBV3-2); D not certain. V lost 6 bases to trimming and J lost 3 bases, with 11 bases between them. The germline V gene encodes CDR1 LGHDT and CDR2 YNNKEL (reference sequence). CDR3 length: 13 residues. This chain's CDR3 is CASSRDGDTEAFF. The CDR3 DNA sequence: TGTGCCAGCAGTCGCGACGGAGACACTGAAGCTTTCTTT.

This chain joins TRBV11-2 and TRBJ1-6; D is possibly TRBD1 (5 bases). Trimming pared 7 bases from V and 9 bases from J, leaving 16 bases between. The CDR3 consists of 14 residues. Germline CDR1 SGHAT, CDR2 FQNNGV. The DNA of the CDR3 is TGTGCCAGCAACAAGCTGACCGGGGGTTCACCCCTCCACTTT. Translation gives CASNKLTGGSPLHF.

This clone appeared a few times. The chain recombines TRBV27 with TRBJ1-2; D may be TRBD1 (5 bases). The V end was cut by 6 bases, the J end by 4 bases, with 15 bases between. Germline values: CDR1 MNHEY, CDR2 SMNVEV (reference sequence). CDR3 length: 14 amino acids. CDR3 region: CASSAGQGGYGYTF. The CDR3 DNA reads TGTGCCAGCAGCGCGGGGCAGGGAGGCTATGGCTACACCTTC.

This clone was seen a few times. V and J are TRBV11-1 and TRBJ2-7; 9 positions match TRBD2. The CDR3 is 16 residues long. V was pared by 4 bases and J by 4 bases, with 11 bases of the junction left unmatched. CDR1 and CDR2 from the germline V gene are SGHAT and FQDESV (reference sequence). In DNA, the CDR3 is TGTGCCAGCAGCTCAGTTTCGAGCGGGGGGCATTACGAGCAGTACTTC. It codes for CASSSVSSGGHYEQYF.

The V call is TRBV10-3, the J call TRBJ1-2; 9 bases line up with TRBD1. Trimming took 6 bases from V and 6 from J; bases not matched to a gene: 5. The germline V gene encodes CDR1 ENHRY and CDR2 SYGVKD. CDR3 size: 13 residues. The CDR3 region is CAIRNTGGHGYTF. CDR3 sequence (DNA): TGTGCCATCAGGAATACAGGGGGCCATGGCTACACCTTC.